A single sample gave rise to the 21 T cell receptor beta chains below, sequenced in a study of T cell responses to AZD1222 COVID-19 vaccine. Generated by immunoSEQ multiplex PCR, the TCRdb table keeps only in-frame clones and is missing some. There are about 88,000 clones in the sample; 70% to 90% occur only once, and roughly 5.2% lies in the top ten. This sample comprised peripheral blood, obtained 28 days after the second AZD1222 dose. The source is an adult who received the AZD1222 COVID-19 vaccine.

The CDR3 DNA is TGTGCCAGCAGCTCACAGGGAGTCGGCTACACCTTC. Its protein product is CASSSQGVGYTF. This chain joins TRBV11-2 and TRBJ1-2, with D perhaps matching TRBD1 (6 bases). V was pared by 4 bases and J by 8 bases, with 11 bases between. The CDR3 is 12 residues long. In germline, CDR1 is SGHAT, CDR2 FQNNGV.

The chain has TRBV6-5 and TRBJ2-1; 9 bases fit TRBD2. The J segment lost 7 bases and the V segment lost 4 bases, leaving 5 bases of the junction unmatched. CDR3 length equals 14 residues. Germline V CDR1 and CDR2: MNHEY, SVGAGI. CDR3 coding DNA: TGTGCCAGCAGTTCGGGCGGGGGGGGAAATGAGCAGTTCTTC. Protein sequence: CASSSGGGGNEQFF.

The J gene is TRBJ2-2, the V gene TRBV7-8; the match to TRBD2 covers 10 bases. J lost 2 bases, V lost 4 bases, and 4 bases had no gene match. This CDR3 is built from 16 residues. Germline assignment: CDR1 SGHVS and CDR2 FQNEAQ. CDR3 in amino acids: CASSSTSGVNTGELFF. Written as DNA, the CDR3 is TGTGCCAGCAGCTCAACTAGCGGGGTTAACACCGGGGAGCTGTTTTTT.

V gene TRBV6-4 combines with J gene TRBJ1-4; D is ambiguous. The CDR3 runs 12 residues. Trimming left V 5 bases short and J 8 bases short, with 9 bases between. Germline V CDR1 and CDR2: MRHNA, SNTAGT. The CDR3: CASSPGGEKLFF. CDR3 bases: TGTGCCAGCAGTCCCGGCGGAGAAAAACTGTTTTTT.

The genes are TRBV7-2 and TRBJ1-6; 11 bases map to TRBD1. The CDR3 loop spans 17 amino acids. V trimming: 7 bases; J trimming: 7 bases; junction bases outside the gene matches: 12. CDR1 is SGHTA and CDR2 is FQGNSA in the germline V gene. The CDR3, as DNA: TGTGCCAGCACCCAAGGCCGGGACAGGGGGGCGAATTCACCCCTCCACTTT. This gives the protein CASTQGRDRGANSPLHF.

The chain employs TRBV6-1 and TRBJ2-2; TRBD1 or TRBD2 may be the D gene (5 bases each). CDR1 MNHNS and CDR2 SASEGT come from the germline V gene. This CDR3 comprises 14 residues. The ends were cut back, 8 bases at V and 4 bases at J, with 14 bases in the middle. The CDR3 sequence is CASHRDQGTGELFF. The DNA for the CDR3 is TGTGCCAGCCACCGGGACCAAGGCACCGGGGAGCTGTTTTTT.

The chain uses TRBV6-5 and TRBJ2-7, with 7 nucleotides matching TRBD2. This CDR3 has 16 amino acids. V trimming: 3 bases; J trimming: 3 bases; junction bases outside the gene matches: 11. Germline loops: CDR1 MNHEY, CDR2 SVGAGI. The CDR3 sequence: CASSYETASGVYEQYF. In nucleotides, the CDR3 is TGTGCCAGCAGTTATGAAACCGCTAGCGGAGTCTACGAGCAGTACTTC.

The rearrangement links TRBV3-1 (or the pseudogene TRBV3-2) to TRBJ1-2; D is ambiguous. The CDR3 covers 13 residues. V shed 5 bases and J shed 8 bases, with 15 bases lying between them. From germline, CDR1 is LGHDT and CDR2 YNNKEL (reference sequence). CDR3 residues: CASSFMLGPGYTF. Written as DNA, the CDR3 is TGTGCCAGCAGCTTTATGCTCGGGCCGGGCTACACCTTC.

The chain uses TRBV2 and TRBJ1-2; 9 bases are a match to TRBD1. V lost 4 bases and J lost 4; bases outside the gene matches: 10. From germline, CDR1 is SNHLY and CDR2 FYNNEI. The CDR3 length is 16 residues. The CDR3, as DNA: TGTGCCAGCAGTGGGGGACAGGGTTTTCCATTCTATGGCTACACCTTC. Translation gives CASSGGQGFPFYGYTF.

This clone has a handful of counts. This rearrangement joins TRBV7-9 to TRBJ2-2; D gene ambiguous. Germline values: CDR1 SEHNR, CDR2 FQNEAQ (reference sequence). The CDR3 covers 12 residues. V was cut by 6 bases and J by 5 bases, with 7 bases left in between. CDR3 amino acids: CASRKRTGELFF. CDR3 nucleotide sequence: TGTGCCAGCAGAAAACGGACCGGGGAGCTGTTTTTT.

The rearrangement links TRBV2 to TRBJ2-1, with 10 bases identical to TRBD2. The V gene's germline CDR1 is SNHLY and CDR2 FYNNEI. CDR3 length equals 13 residues. V gave up 7 bases and J gave up 6 bases; unmatched junction bases: 3. For the CDR3, the DNA is TGTGCCAGCAATAGCGGGGGGAGCAATGAGCAGTTCTTC. This gives the protein CASNSGGSNEQFF.

This clone was detected only a few times. The chain is built from TRBV27 and TRBJ1-6; D is undetermined. This CDR3 has 14 amino acids. V was trimmed by 3 bases and J by 10 bases, leaving 13 bases between them. Per the germline V gene, CDR1 is MNHEY and CDR2 is SMNVEV (reference sequence). In DNA form, the CDR3 reads TGTGCCAGCAGTTTTGAGGGATTAGGCTCACCCCTCCACTTT. Translating it yields CASSFEGLGSPLHF.

The chain is built from TRBV5-1 and TRBJ1-6, with 7 nucleotides matching TRBD1. CDR3 length: 15 residues. From germline, CDR1 is SGHRS and CDR2 YFSETQ. V trimming: 0 bases; J trimming: 9 bases; junction bases outside the gene matches: 6. CDR3: CASSLVGRGTSPLHF. CDR3 bases: TGCGCCAGCAGCTTGGTTGGCAGGGGGACTTCACCCCTCCACTTT.

J is TRBJ1-1 and V is TRBV12-3 or TRBV12-4; no definite D call. V was pared by 3 bases and J by 5 bases, with 10 bases between. The CDR3 extends over 13 amino acids. The CDR3 protein is CASSFLGGTEAFF. DNA of the CDR3: TGTGCCAGCAGTTTTTTGGGTGGAACTGAAGCTTTCTTT.

J is TRBJ1-2 and V is TRBV7-6; weak D call: TRBD1 (6 bases). V gave up 5 bases and J gave up 4 bases, with 14 bases separating them. The CDR3 consists of 14 residues. Germline V gene lookup returns CDR1 SGHVS and CDR2 FNYEAQ. Written as DNA, the CDR3 is TGTGCCAGCAGCGATCCAGGGGCCTCCTATGGCTACACCTTC. Amino acid sequence: CASSDPGASYGYTF.

The chain carries TRBV2 and TRBJ1-2; the D is unclear. Trimming cost V 7 bases and J 1 base, with 10 bases left between them. The germline gives CDR1 SNHLY, CDR2 FYNNEI. The CDR3 extends over 13 amino acids. The CDR3 is CASTADVNYGYTF. CDR3 nucleotide sequence: TGTGCCAGCACAGCAGATGTTAACTATGGCTACACCTTC.

The J gene is TRBJ2-3, the V gene TRBV7-8; D is undetermined. The CDR3 contains 15 residues. V shed 0 bases and J shed 1 base, with 8 bases lying between them. CDR1 is SGHVS, CDR2 FQNEAQ, per germline. CDR3 protein: CASSLAIYRTDTQYF. In nucleotides, the CDR3 is TGTGCCAGCAGCTTAGCAATCTACCGCACAGATACGCAGTATTTT.

J is TRBJ1-3 and V is TRBV6-5, with TRBD1 as a possible D gene (5 bases). Germline V gene sequence: CDR1 MNHEY, CDR2 SVGAGI. V lost 6 bases to trimming and J lost 2 bases, with 14 bases between them. The CDR3 totals 15 residues. The CDR3 DNA is TGTGCCAGCAGCTCAGGAGCAGGGCCTGGAAACACCATATATTTT. The encoded protein is CASSSGAGPGNTIYF.

The chain recombines TRBV6-5 with TRBJ1-2; 10 bases line up with TRBD1. The CDR3 is 14 amino acids. V gave up 10 bases and J gave up 2 bases; unmatched junction bases: 7. Germline V gene data show CDR1 as MNHEY and CDR2 as SVGAGI. For the CDR3, the DNA is TGTGCCACCCTCCGGGACAGGGGAAACTATGGCTACACCTTC. This sequence encodes CATLRDRGNYGYTF.

J is TRBJ1-5 and V is TRBV23-1; D unclear. TRBV23-1 is recorded as an ORF, its role being uncertain. The CDR3 extends over 15 amino acids. Trimming took off 2 bases at V and 0 bases at J, with 8 bases between the two ends. The CDR3 here is CASSQPRNSNQPQHF. The DNA for the CDR3 is TGCGCCAGCAGTCAACCGAGGAATAGCAATCAGCCCCAGCATTTT.

V gene TRBV9 combines with J gene TRBJ1-6, with unresolved D. This CDR3 spans 15 amino acids. From germline, CDR1 is SGDLS and CDR2 YYNGEE. V dropped 4 bases and J dropped 5 bases, with 13 bases sitting between them. The chain's CDR3 is CASSLEGRNNSPLHF. CDR3 coding DNA: TGTGCCAGCAGCCTGGAAGGGAGGAATAATTCACCCCTCCACTTT.